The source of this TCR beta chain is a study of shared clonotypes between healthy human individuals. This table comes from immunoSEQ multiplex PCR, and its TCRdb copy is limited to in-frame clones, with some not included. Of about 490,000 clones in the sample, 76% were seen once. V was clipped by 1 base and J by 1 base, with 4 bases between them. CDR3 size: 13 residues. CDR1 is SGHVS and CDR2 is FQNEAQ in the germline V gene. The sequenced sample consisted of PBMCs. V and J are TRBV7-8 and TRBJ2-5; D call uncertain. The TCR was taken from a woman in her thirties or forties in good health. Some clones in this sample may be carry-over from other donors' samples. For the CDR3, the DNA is TGTGCCAGCAGCTTAGGGATCCAAGAGACCCAGTACTTC. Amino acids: CASSLGIQETQYF. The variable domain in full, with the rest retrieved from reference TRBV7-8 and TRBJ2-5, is GAGVSQSPRYKVAKRGQDVALRCDPISGHVSLFWYQQALGQGPEFLTYFQNEAQLDKSGLPSDRFFAERPEGSVSTLKIQRTQQEDSAVYLCASSLGIQETQYFGPGTRLLVL.